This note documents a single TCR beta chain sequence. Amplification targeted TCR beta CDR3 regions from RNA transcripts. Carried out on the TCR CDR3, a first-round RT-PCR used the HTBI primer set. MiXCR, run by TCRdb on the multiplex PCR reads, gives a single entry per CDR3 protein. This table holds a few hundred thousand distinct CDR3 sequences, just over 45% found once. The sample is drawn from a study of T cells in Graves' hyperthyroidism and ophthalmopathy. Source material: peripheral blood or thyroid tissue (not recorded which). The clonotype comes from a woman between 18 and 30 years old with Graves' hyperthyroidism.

This CDR3 is CASRDPEDTEAFF. CDR3 sequence (DNA): TGTGCCAGCCGGGACCCAGAGGACACTGAAGCTTTCTTT. The chain joins TRBV7-3 to TRBJ1-1, with a possible D match to TRBD1 (5 bases). This CDR3 contains 13 residues. Trimming removed 8 bases from V and 3 bases from J, with 13 bases in between. Per germline, CDR1 SGHTA and CDR2 FQGTGA. The full variable domain, completed using reference TRBV7-3 and TRBJ1-1, is GAGVSQTPSNKVTEKGKYVELRCDPISGHTALYWYRQSLGQGPEFLIYFQGTGAADDSGLPNDRFFAVRPEGSVSTLKIQRTERGDSAVYLCASRDPEDTEAFFGQGTRLTVV.